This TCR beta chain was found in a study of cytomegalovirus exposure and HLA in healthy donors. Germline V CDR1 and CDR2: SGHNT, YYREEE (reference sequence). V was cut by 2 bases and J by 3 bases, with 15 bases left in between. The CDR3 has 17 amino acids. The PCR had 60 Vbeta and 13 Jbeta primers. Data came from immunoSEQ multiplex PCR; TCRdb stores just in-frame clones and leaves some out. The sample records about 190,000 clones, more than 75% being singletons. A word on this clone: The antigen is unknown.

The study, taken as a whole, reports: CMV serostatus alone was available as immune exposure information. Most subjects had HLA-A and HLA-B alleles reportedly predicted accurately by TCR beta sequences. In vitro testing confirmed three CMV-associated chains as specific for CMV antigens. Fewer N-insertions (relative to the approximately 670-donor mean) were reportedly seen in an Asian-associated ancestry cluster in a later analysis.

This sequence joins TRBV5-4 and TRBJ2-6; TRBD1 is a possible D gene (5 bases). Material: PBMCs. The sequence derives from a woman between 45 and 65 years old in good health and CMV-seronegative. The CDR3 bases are TGTGCCAGCAGCTTAGGCGGCAGGGTCTATGGGGCCAACGTCCTGACTTTC. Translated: CASSLGGRVYGANVLTF.